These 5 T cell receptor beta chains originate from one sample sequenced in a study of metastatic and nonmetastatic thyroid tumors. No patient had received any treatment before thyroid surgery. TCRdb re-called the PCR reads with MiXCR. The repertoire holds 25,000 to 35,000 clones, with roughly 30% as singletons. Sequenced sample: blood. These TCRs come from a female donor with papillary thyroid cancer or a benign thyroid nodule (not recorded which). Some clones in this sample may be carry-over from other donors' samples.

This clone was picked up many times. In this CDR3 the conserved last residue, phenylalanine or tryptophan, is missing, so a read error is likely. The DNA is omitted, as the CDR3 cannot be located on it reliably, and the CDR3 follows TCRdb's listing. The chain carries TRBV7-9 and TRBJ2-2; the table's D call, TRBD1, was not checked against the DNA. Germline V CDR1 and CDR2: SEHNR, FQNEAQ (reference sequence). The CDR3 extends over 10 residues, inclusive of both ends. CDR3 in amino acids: CASSLAWGRQ.

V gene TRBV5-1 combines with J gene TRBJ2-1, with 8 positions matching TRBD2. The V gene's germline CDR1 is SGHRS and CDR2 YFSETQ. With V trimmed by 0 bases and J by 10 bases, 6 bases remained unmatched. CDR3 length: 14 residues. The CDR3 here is CASSLGREGGEQFF. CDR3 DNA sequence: TGCGCCAGCAGCTTGGGACGGGAGGGAGGAGAGCAGTTCTTC.

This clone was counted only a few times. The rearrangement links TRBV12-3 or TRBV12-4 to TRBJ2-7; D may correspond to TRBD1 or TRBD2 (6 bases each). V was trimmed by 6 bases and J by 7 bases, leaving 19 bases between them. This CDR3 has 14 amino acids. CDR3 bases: TGTGCCAGCAGGAAGGGAGGAGGGGGAGGTGAGCAGTACTTC. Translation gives CASRKGGGGGEQYF.

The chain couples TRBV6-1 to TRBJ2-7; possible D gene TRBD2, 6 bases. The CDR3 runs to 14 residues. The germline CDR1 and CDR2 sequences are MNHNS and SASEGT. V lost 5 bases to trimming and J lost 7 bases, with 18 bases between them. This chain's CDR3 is CASSPQRLEGEQYF. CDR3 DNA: TGTGCCAGCAGTCCCCAAAGGCTGGAGGGGGAGCAGTACTTC.

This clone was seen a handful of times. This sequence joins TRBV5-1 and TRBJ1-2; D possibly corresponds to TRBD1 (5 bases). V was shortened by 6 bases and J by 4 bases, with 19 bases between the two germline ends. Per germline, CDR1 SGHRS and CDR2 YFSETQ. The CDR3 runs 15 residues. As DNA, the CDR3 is TGCGCCAGCACCATCGATTCGACAGCAACCTATGGCTACACCTTC. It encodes CASTIDSTATYGYTF.